Following are 15 T cell receptor beta chains from one sample sequenced in a study of blood T cell repertoires in COVID-19. The assay was immunoSEQ multiplex PCR, and TCRdb's table has in-frame clones only and misses some. This sample yields fewer than 65,000 clones, of which 70% to 85% are seen a single time; roughly 3.5% belongs to the top ten. Sequencing was carried out using peripheral blood. These receptors were obtained from a man aged 55 to 70 with acute or convalescent COVID-19.

The chain joins TRBV5-1 to TRBJ2-4; maybe TRBD2 (7 bases). V was cut by 1 base and J by 9 bases, with 11 bases left in between. This CDR3 comprises 13 residues. Germline CDR1 SGHRS, CDR2 YFSETQ. The CDR3 region is CASSLTGRGIQYF. The CDR3 region has the DNA TGCGCCAGCAGCTTGACAGGGAGGGGCATTCAGTACTTC.

The rearrangement joins TRBV11-2 to TRBJ2-1, with TRBD1 identical over 9 bases. Germline CDR1 is SGHAT and CDR2 is FQNNGV. This CDR3 has 15 residues. Germline trimming cut 7 bases from V and 4 bases from J; bases unmatched to any gene: 8. CDR3 in amino acids: CASTPGQGSYNEQFF. DNA for the CDR3: TGTGCCAGCACCCCGGGACAGGGCTCATACAATGAGCAGTTCTTC.

This chain links TRBV5-5 with TRBJ2-2, with a possible D match to TRBD1 (6 bases). Germline CDR1 reads SGHKS; CDR2 reads YYEKEE (reference sequence). The CDR3 consists of 16 residues. The V gene lost 1 base and the J gene lost 4 bases, with 14 bases spanning the gap. The CDR3 nucleotides are TGTGCCAGCAGCTTGAGAACCGGGACAACCACCGGGGAGCTGTTTTTT. As protein: CASSLRTGTTTGELFF.

The rearrangement links TRBV5-5 to TRBJ1-6; TRBD1 might be the D (5 bases). This CDR3 is built from 13 residues. Germline V CDR1 and CDR2: SGHKS, YYEKEE (reference sequence). Trimming left V 6 bases short and J 5 bases short, with 9 bases between. Here the CDR3 DNA reads TGTGCCAGCAAAGGACAAGATAATTCACCCCTCCACTTT. It is translated as CASKGQDNSPLHF. Full variable domain (remainder filled in from reference TRBV5-5 and TRBJ1-6): DAGVTQSPTHLIKTRGQQVTLRCSPISGHKSVSWYQQVLGQGPQFIFQYYEKEERGRGNFPDRFSARQFPNYSSELNVNALLLGDSALYLCASKGQDNSPLHFGNGTRLTVT.

This clone was picked up one time. The chain links TRBV5-1 to TRBJ2-2; possibly TRBD1 for D (5 bases). Germline V lookup: CDR1 SGHRS, CDR2 YFSETQ. Trimming pared 4 bases from V and 7 bases from J, leaving 11 bases between. This CDR3 comprises 13 residues. CDR3 nucleotide sequence: TGCGCCAGCAGCCAGGGAAGAGACGGGGAGCTGTTTTTT. It specifies CASSQGRDGELFF.

Only one count was recorded for this clone. The rearrangement uses TRBV9 and TRBJ2-5; 9 positions match TRBD1. V shed 2 bases and J 1 base; nucleotides not matched to a gene: 3. This CDR3 is built from 15 residues. The germline V gene has CDR1 SGDLS and CDR2 YYNGEE. CDR3 loop: CASSVGTGPQETQYF. CDR3 in DNA: TGTGCCAGCAGCGTGGGGACAGGGCCCCAAGAGACCCAGTACTTC.

The chain is built from TRBV7-8 and TRBJ1-2; TRBD1 is a possible D gene (6 bases). The CDR3 runs to 14 residues. The V end lost 4 bases, the J end lost 0 bases, and 9 bases lay between the germline ends. Germline V gene lookup returns CDR1 SGHVS and CDR2 FQNEAQ. The CDR3 DNA is TGTGCCAGCAGCTGGGACAACACTAACTATGGCTACACCTTC. This translates into CASSWDNTNYGYTF.

J is TRBJ2-5 and V is TRBV7-2; the D is unclear. Germline V gene lookup returns CDR1 SGHTA and CDR2 FQGNSA. V was cut by 1 base and J by 7 bases, with 10 bases left in between. This CDR3 region has 13 residues. CDR3 loop: CASSLDSTGTQYF. Here the CDR3 DNA reads TGTGCCAGCAGCTTAGATTCAACCGGGACCCAGTACTTC.

This clone came up once. The rearrangement uses TRBV4-2 and TRBJ1-4, with a weak D call TRBD1 (5 bases). Germline V lookup: CDR1 LGHNA, CDR2 YNFKEQ. The CDR3 is 17 amino acids. V gave up 0 bases and J gave up 7 bases, with 18 bases separating them. The CDR3 nucleotides are TGTGCCAGCAGCCAAGAAGCGGGGAAGGGGCTAGGTGAAAAACTGTTTTTT. Translation: CASSQEAGKGLGEKLFF.

V is TRBV6-5 and J is TRBJ1-4; D is ambiguous. Trimming removed 6 bases from V and 6 bases from J, with 17 bases in between. This CDR3 contains 15 residues. CDR1 MNHEY and CDR2 SVGAGI come from the germline V gene. CDR3 sequence reads: CASSPQKSAHEKLFF. The CDR3 DNA sequence: TGTGCCAGCAGCCCCCAGAAGTCTGCTCATGAAAAACTGTTTTTT.

The V and J genes are TRBV2 and TRBJ2-3; a possible D gene is TRBD1 (6 bases). Germline CDR1 reads SNHLY; CDR2 reads FYNNEI. Trimming left V 4 bases short and J 1 base short, with 9 bases between. The CDR3 runs to 14 residues. Here the CDR3 reads CASSAGAGTDTQYF. The CDR3 coding sequence is TGTGCCAGCAGTGCAGGGGCAGGCACAGATACGCAGTATTTT.

The gene calls are TRBV27 and TRBJ2-1, with D maybe TRBD2 (6 bases). The germline V gene has CDR1 MNHEY and CDR2 SMNVEV (reference sequence). This CDR3 comprises 14 residues. Trimming pared 5 bases from V and 3 bases from J, leaving 11 bases between. The chain's CDR3 is CASSPGGYYNEQFF. As DNA, the CDR3 is TGTGCCAGCAGTCCCGGGGGTTACTACAATGAGCAGTTCTTC.

The genes are TRBV29-1 and TRBJ2-5, with 15 bases aligning to TRBD2. The CDR3 length is 14 residues. CDR1 and CDR2 (germline): SQVTM, ANQGSEA. The junction had 6 bases not matched to a gene; V was cut back by 6 bases and J by 7 bases. The CDR3 loop reads CSVIGLAGGGTQYF. The CDR3 bases are TGCAGCGTGATAGGACTAGCGGGAGGGGGGACCCAGTACTTC.

This chain connects TRBV18 to TRBJ1-3; 7 positions agree with TRBD1. The CDR3 contains 15 residues. V lost 0 bases to trimming and J lost 7 bases; unmatched junction nucleotides: 6. Germline V CDR1 and CDR2: KGHSH, LQKENI. The chain's CDR3 is CASSPPFQGGNTIYF. The CDR3 coding sequence is TGTGCCAGCTCACCACCGTTTCAAGGGGGCAACACCATATATTTT.

This clone was detected only a few times. CDR3 sequence: CASRVQGTEAFF. The DNA for the CDR3 is TGTGCCAGCAGGGTGCAGGGTACTGAAGCTTTCTTT. The J gene is TRBJ1-1, the V gene TRBV28, with D possibly being TRBD1 (5 bases). Germline V gene lookup returns CDR1 MDHEN and CDR2 SYDVKM. V was cut by 6 bases and J by 5 bases, with 10 bases left in between. CDR3 size: 12 residues. Using reference TRBV28 and TRBJ1-1 for the parts outside the CDR3, the full variable domain is DVKVTQSSRYLVKRTGEKVFLECVQDMDHENMFWYRQDPGLGLRLIYFSYDVKMKEKGDIPEGYSVSREKKERFSLILESASTNQTSMYLCASRVQGTEAFFGQGTRLTVV.